The clone carrying this T cell receptor beta chain was seen a handful of times. Its antigen is still unknown. There are 19 residues in the CDR3. The germline CDR1 and CDR2 sequences are SGHAT and FQNNGV. V shed 2 bases, J shed 0 bases, and the junction held 15 bases outside the gene matches. The sample originates from a study of T-cell reconstitution after alpha-beta-depleted transplantation in children. Unique molecular identifiers were used in preparing the TCRbeta library. TCRdb re-called the PCR reads with MiXCR, one entry per CDR3 protein. The sample consists of approximately 300,000 distinct CDR3 sequences, roughly 7.8% of them appearing once. Study-level findings and limits: T cells produced anew were the main source of T-cell counts and diversity one year after transplant.

This TCR came from a female patient aged 2-9 years who had a stem cell transplant for Fanconi anemia, so the T cells may come from the graft donor. The source was peripheral blood, collected 360 days after TCRalphabeta/CD19-depleted stem cell transplant. This rearrangement joins TRBV11-2 to TRBJ1-1, with 7 bases fitting TRBD1. CDR3 sequence (DNA): TGTGCCAGCAGCTTAATAGGGGGCCCGATTGTGGGGATGAACACTGAAGCTTTCTTT. As protein: CASSLIGGPIVGMNTEAFF.